This TCR beta chain was observed in a study of PD-1 blockade in classical Hodgkin lymphoma. Whole-study findings and limits: Whereas CD4+ TCR diversity had risen significantly by C4D1, CD8+ TCR diversity had not.

With 0 bases removed from V and 0 bases from J, the gap between germline ends came to 11 bases. Germline V gives CDR1 WSHSY, CDR2 SAAADI. CDR3 length: 16 amino acids. Clones were sequenced by immunoSEQ multiplex PCR, and TCRdb holds only the in-frame ones, with some missing. The sample carries around 2,200 clones, 58% recorded once. All trial patients relapsed after autologous stem cell transplantation. Complete response, partial response or progressive disease made up the best responses. About this clone itself: What it recognizes is unknown.

The clonotype was recovered from a human donor with classical Hodgkin lymphoma. The chain links TRBV10-2 to TRBJ1-1, with D unclear. The source material was peripheral blood mononuclear cells (PBMCs), sampled at baseline. Here the CDR3 reads CASSESISVLNTEAFF. CDR3 coding DNA: TGCGCCAGCAGTGAGTCGATATCGGTTCTGAACACTGAAGCTTTCTTT.